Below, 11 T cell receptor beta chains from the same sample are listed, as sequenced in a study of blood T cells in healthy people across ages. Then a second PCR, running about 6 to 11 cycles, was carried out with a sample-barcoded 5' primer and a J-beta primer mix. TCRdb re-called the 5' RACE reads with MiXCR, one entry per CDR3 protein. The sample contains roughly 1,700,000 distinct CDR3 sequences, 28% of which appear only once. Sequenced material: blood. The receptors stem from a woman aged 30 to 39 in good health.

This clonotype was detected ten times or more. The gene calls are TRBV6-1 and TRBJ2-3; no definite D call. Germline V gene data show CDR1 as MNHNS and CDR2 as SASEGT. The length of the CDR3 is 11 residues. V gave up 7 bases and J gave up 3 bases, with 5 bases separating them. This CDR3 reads CASTETDTQYF. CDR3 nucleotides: TGTGCCAGCACCGAGACAGATACGCAGTATTTT.

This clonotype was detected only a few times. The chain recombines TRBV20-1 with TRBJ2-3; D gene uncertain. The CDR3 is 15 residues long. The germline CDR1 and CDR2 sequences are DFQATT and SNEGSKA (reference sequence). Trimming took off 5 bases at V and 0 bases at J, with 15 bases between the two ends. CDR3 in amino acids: CSAGERLSSTDTQYF. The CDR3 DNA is TGCAGTGCTGGTGAGCGCCTCTCTAGCACAGATACGCAGTATTTT.

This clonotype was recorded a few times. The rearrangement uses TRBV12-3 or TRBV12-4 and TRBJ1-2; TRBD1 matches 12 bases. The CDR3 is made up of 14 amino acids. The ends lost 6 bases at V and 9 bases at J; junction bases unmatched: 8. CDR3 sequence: CASSGTGGEGSYTF. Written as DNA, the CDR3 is TGTGCCAGCAGCGGGACAGGGGGCGAGGGGAGCTACACCTTC.

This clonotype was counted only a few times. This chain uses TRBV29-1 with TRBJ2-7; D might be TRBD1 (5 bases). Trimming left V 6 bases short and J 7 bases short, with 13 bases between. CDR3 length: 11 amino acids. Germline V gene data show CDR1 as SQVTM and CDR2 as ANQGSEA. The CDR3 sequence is CSVDRTNEQYF. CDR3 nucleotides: TGCAGCGTCGACAGAACCAATGAGCAGTACTTC.

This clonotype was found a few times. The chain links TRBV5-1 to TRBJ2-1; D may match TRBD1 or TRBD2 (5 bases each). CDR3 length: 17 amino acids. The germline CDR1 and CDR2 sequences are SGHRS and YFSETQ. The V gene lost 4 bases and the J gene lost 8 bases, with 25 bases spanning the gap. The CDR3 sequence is CASSPSYFGGRRDEQFF. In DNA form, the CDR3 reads TGCGCCAGCAGCCCTAGTTACTTTGGGGGAAGAAGAGATGAGCAGTTCTTC.

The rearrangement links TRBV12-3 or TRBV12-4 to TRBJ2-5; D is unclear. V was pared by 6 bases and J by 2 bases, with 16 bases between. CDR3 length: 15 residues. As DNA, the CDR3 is TGTGCCAGCAGCGGCCACCCATCTATTCAAGAGACCCAGTACTTC. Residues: CASSGHPSIQETQYF.

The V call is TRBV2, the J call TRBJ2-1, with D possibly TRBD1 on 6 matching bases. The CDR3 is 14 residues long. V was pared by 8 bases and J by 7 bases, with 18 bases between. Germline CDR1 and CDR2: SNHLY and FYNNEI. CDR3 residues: CASAFDCRGNEQFF. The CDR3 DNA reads TGTGCCAGCGCTTTCGATTGCAGGGGTAATGAGCAGTTCTTC.

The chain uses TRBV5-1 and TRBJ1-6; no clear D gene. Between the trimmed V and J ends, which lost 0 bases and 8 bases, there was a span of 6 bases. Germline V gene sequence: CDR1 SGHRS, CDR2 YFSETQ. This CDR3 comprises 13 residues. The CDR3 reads CASSLEADSPLHF. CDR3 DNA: TGCGCCAGCAGCTTGGAGGCGGATTCACCCCTCCACTTT.

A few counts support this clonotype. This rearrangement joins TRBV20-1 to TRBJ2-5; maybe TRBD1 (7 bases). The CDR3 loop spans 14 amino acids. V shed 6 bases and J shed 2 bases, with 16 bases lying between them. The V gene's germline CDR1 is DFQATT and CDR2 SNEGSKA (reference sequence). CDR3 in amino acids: CSADYRGGQETQYF. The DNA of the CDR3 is TGCAGTGCGGATTACAGGGGAGGACAAGAGACCCAGTACTTC.

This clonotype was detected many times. CDR3 coding DNA: TGTGCCAGCAGTTGGGCGGACGGCTCCTACGAGCAGTACTTC. Its translation: CASSWADGSYEQYF. The rearrangement uses TRBV28 and TRBJ2-7; D gene uncertain. Looked up from germline, CDR1 is MDHEN and CDR2 is SYDVKM. Trimming pared 4 bases from V and 0 bases from J, leaving 10 bases between. This CDR3 comprises 14 residues.

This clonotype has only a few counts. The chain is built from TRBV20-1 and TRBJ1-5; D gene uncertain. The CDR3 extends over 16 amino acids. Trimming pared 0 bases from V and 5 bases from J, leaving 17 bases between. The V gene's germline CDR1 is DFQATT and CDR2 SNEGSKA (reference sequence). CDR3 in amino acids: CSARDFKGQGDQPQHF. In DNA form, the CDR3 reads TGCAGTGCTAGAGATTTCAAAGGCCAAGGCGATCAGCCCCAGCATTTT.